The 10 T cell receptor beta chains presented below share a single source sample, sequenced in a study of STAT5B mutations in CD4+ large granular lymphocyte leukemia. Generated by immunoSEQ multiplex PCR, the TCRdb table keeps only in-frame clones and is missing some. The repertoire holds about 30,000 clones, with more than 75% as singletons. Sequenced sample: CD4+ T cells from blood buffy coats. These receptors were taken from a human donor in good health.

The rearrangement joins TRBV14 to TRBJ1-4; D gene uncertain. The CDR3 runs 17 residues. Germline lookup yields CDR1 SGHDN and CDR2 FVKESK. The V end was cut by 4 bases, the J end by 0 bases, with 15 bases between. CDR3 in DNA: TGTGCCAGCAGCCCTCGTAGGACGGTAACAACTAATGAAAAACTGTTTTTT. Amino acids: CASSPRRTVTTNEKLFF.

J is TRBJ2-4 and V is TRBV5-1; 7 nucleotides align to TRBD1. Per germline, CDR1 SGHRS and CDR2 YFSETQ. CDR3 length: 15 amino acids. With V trimmed by 3 bases and J by 3 bases, 6 bases remained unmatched. The CDR3 sequence is CASSYGTEVKNIQYF. The CDR3 DNA is TGCGCCAGCAGCTACGGGACAGAGGTCAAAAACATTCAGTACTTC.

The chain has TRBV2 and TRBJ1-3; D gene uncertain. The CDR3 has 11 residues. Germline lookup yields CDR1 SNHLY and CDR2 FYNNEI. Trimming removed 8 bases from V and 3 bases from J, with 5 bases in between. This chain's CDR3 is CASGVGNTIYF. CDR3 sequence (DNA): TGTGCCAGCGGAGTTGGAAACACCATATATTTT. The entire variable domain, with the rest obtained from reference TRBV2 and TRBJ1-3, is as follows: EPEVTQTPSHQVTQMGQEVILRCVPISNHLYFYWYRQILGQKVEFLVSFYNNEISEKSEIFDDQFSVERPDGSNFTLKIRSTKLEDSAMYFCASGVGNTIYFGEGSWLTVV.

V is TRBV5-4 and J is TRBJ1-6; 9 bases are shared with TRBD1. V shed 4 bases, J shed 8 bases, and the junction held 7 bases outside the gene matches. The CDR3 length is 15 residues. The germline CDR1 and CDR2 sequences are SGHNT and YYREEE (reference sequence). The CDR3 spells CASSLQGAQYSPLHF. The CDR3 nucleotides are TGTGCCAGCAGCCTACAGGGGGCGCAATATTCACCCCTCCACTTT.

This sequence joins TRBV15 and TRBJ2-1; D tentatively reads TRBD1 or TRBD2 (5 bases each). Germline CDR1 LNHNV, CDR2 YYDKDF (reference sequence). Trimming took 0 bases from V and 5 from J, leaving 17 bases between them. The length of the CDR3 is 17 residues. The CDR3 region is CATSRDIRGEENNEQFF. CDR3 sequence (DNA): TGTGCCACCAGCAGAGATATAAGGGGAGAGGAAAACAATGAGCAGTTCTTC.

The chain couples TRBV19 to TRBJ1-1, with D possibly TRBD1 on 6 matching bases. Germline CDR1 LNHDA, CDR2 SQIVND (reference sequence). Deletions cut 6 bases from V and 9 bases from J, with 20 bases between. The CDR3 loop spans 14 amino acids. CDR3 loop: CASSPQGGDRKAFF. The CDR3 DNA reads TGTGCCAGTAGCCCTCAAGGGGGTGATAGAAAAGCTTTCTTT. The complete variable domain, with remaining parts taken from reference TRBV19 and TRBJ1-1, reads DGGITQSPKYLFRKEGQNVTLSCEQNLNHDAMYWYRQDPGQGLRLIYYSQIVNDFQKGDIAEGYSVSREKKESFPLTVTSAQKNPTAFYLCASSPQGGDRKAFFGQGTRLTVV.

The chain employs TRBV18 and TRBJ1-1; TRBD1 aligns across 8 bases. The CDR3 totals 16 residues. Germline lookup yields CDR1 KGHSH and CDR2 LQKENI. The ends lost 5 bases at V and 3 bases at J; junction bases unmatched: 11. The CDR3 sequence: CASSYGQGMGYTEAFF. The CDR3 DNA sequence: TGTGCCAGCTCATACGGACAGGGAATGGGGTACACTGAAGCTTTCTTT.

The chain recombines TRBV25-1 with TRBJ1-1; D is perhaps TRBD1 (5 bases). The V end lost 3 bases, the J end lost 1 base, and 15 bases lay between the germline ends. CDR1 is MGHDK and CDR2 is SYGVNS in the germline V gene. The CDR3 is 16 residues long. This CDR3 is CASSDIGGTANTEAFF. The CDR3 nucleotides are TGTGCCAGCAGTGATATCGGGGGGACGGCGAACACTGAAGCTTTCTTT.

In regard to this clone: The same CDR3 can be traced to other DNA sequences in this sample. CDR3 DNA sequence: TGCAGTGCTAGACCCAATGAAAAACTGTTTTTT. The encoded protein is CSARPNEKLFF. The chain couples TRBV20-1 to TRBJ1-4; D unresolved. V lost 2 bases, J lost 5 bases, and 3 bases lay in between. There are 11 residues in the CDR3. Germline CDR1 reads DFQATT; CDR2 reads SNEGSKA (reference sequence).

The chain combines TRBV7-9 with TRBJ2-1; possible D gene TRBD1, 5 bases. This CDR3 is built from 15 residues. Germline V CDR1 and CDR2: SEHNR, FQNEAQ (reference sequence). V was trimmed by 5 bases and J by 7 bases, leaving 18 bases between them. The CDR3 DNA is TGTGCCAGCAGCCTAGGCTCAGGGTGGAAAAATGAGCAGTTCTTC. It codes for CASSLGSGWKNEQFF.